The 20 T cell receptor beta chains below were found in one sample sequenced in a study of memory CD4+ T cells and cytomegalovirus serostatus. The sort gate was single viable CD3+CD4+CD8-CD45RO+ cells for memory CD4+ T cells. Assay used: immunoSEQ multiplex PCR; TCRdb lists only in-frame clones, some missing. This sample yields roughly 76,000 clones, of which approximately 78% are seen a single time; 2.5% to 3% belongs to the top ten. The sample consisted of memory CD4+ T cells from blood. Receptors were obtained from an adult in good health and CMV-seropositive.

The chain employs TRBV10-3 and TRBJ2-3; TRBD2 matches 8 bases. Trimming cost V 4 bases and J 4 bases; bases outside gene matches: 7. The germline V gene has CDR1 ENHRY and CDR2 SYGVKD. There are 15 residues in the CDR3. In DNA, the CDR3 is TGTGCCATCAGTGTAAGGACTAGCCATTCAGATACGCAGTATTTT. Its protein product is CAISVRTSHSDTQYF.

The genes are TRBV19 and TRBJ1-4, with 9 bases aligning to TRBD1. The CDR3 loop spans 12 amino acids. Germline CDR1 reads LNHDA; CDR2 reads SQIVND (reference sequence). V shed 8 bases and J 6 bases; nucleotides not matched to a gene: 1. The CDR3 region is CASGTGHEKLFF. CDR3 nucleotide sequence: TGTGCCAGTGGGACAGGGCATGAAAAACTGTTTTTT.

The chain combines TRBV19 with TRBJ1-5; D is possibly TRBD1 (5 bases). The V gene lost 5 bases and the J gene lost 7 bases, with 21 bases spanning the gap. The CDR3 runs to 16 residues. Looked up from germline, CDR1 is LNHDA and CDR2 is SQIVND (reference sequence). CDR3 amino acids: CASSYEIGGAKQPQHF. CDR3 sequence (DNA): TGTGCCAGTAGTTACGAAATCGGAGGGGCGAAGCAGCCCCAGCATTTT.

J is TRBJ2-5 and V is TRBV7-6, with TRBD2 matching 9 bases. V gave up 3 bases and J gave up 5 bases; unmatched junction bases: 7. This CDR3 is 15 amino acids long. Germline V gives CDR1 SGHVS, CDR2 FNYEAQ. The CDR3 is CASSLGIAGDETQYF. The CDR3 nucleotides read TGTGCCAGCAGCTTGGGAATAGCGGGAGATGAGACCCAGTACTTC.

This chain uses TRBV30 with TRBJ1-1; TRBD1 is a possible D gene (6 bases). The CDR3 covers 13 residues. CDR1 and CDR2 from the germline V gene are GTSNPN and SVGIG (reference sequence). V gave up 5 bases and J gave up 1 base, with 11 bases separating them. The CDR3 sequence is CAWRGGANTEAFF. CDR3 coding DNA: TGTGCCTGGCGAGGGGGAGCGAACACTGAAGCTTTCTTT.

The V and J genes are TRBV5-1 and TRBJ2-2; D not certain. Trimming left V 0 bases short and J 6 bases short, with 6 bases between. In germline, CDR1 is SGHRS, CDR2 YFSETQ. The CDR3 consists of 13 residues. The CDR3 sequence is CASSLALSGELFF. As DNA, the CDR3 is TGCGCCAGCAGCTTGGCCCTCTCCGGGGAGCTGTTTTTT.

The chain carries TRBV11-3 and TRBJ2-1, with D unresolved. The germline V and J ends were trimmed by 3 bases and 5 bases, with 20 bases remaining between them. This CDR3 comprises 17 residues. In germline, CDR1 is SGHNT, CDR2 YENEEA. The CDR3 region has the DNA TGTGCCAGCAGCTTGGAAATTTATGTGGGAAGCAACAATGAGCAGTTCTTC. This codes for CASSLEIYVGSNNEQFF.

This chain connects TRBV13 to TRBJ2-7; D is perhaps TRBD1 (5 bases). The CDR3 has 13 amino acids. V was cut by 5 bases and J by 2 bases, with 10 bases left in between. Per the germline V gene, CDR1 is PRHDT and CDR2 is FYEKMQ (reference sequence). In nucleotides, the CDR3 is TGTGCCAGCAGCCCTCCAGGGCCCTACGAGCAGTACTTC. Translated: CASSPPGPYEQYF.

This clone has just a few counts. The V and J genes are TRBV7-9 and TRBJ2-1; D gene unclear. The germline V gene encodes CDR1 SEHNR and CDR2 FQNEAQ (reference sequence). Deletions cut 1 base from V and 1 base from J, with 8 bases between. The CDR3 contains 15 residues. The CDR3 DNA sequence: TGTGCCAGCAGCTTAGGGGCAGGTTCCTACAATGAGCAGTTCTTC. Translated: CASSLGAGSYNEQFF.

The chain employs TRBV5-6 and TRBJ1-1, with unresolved D. From germline, CDR1 is SGHDT and CDR2 YYEEEE. V shed 0 bases and J shed 5 bases, with 8 bases lying between them. The CDR3 has 13 amino acids. The CDR3 sequence: CASSLVHGTEAFF. The CDR3 nucleotides are TGTGCCAGCAGCTTGGTTCACGGAACTGAAGCTTTCTTT.

In DNA, the CDR3 is TGCAGCGTTGTTGTACTAGGCCTTCGCGGGACTGAAGCTTTCTTT. Translating gives CSVVVLGLRGTEAFF. V usage is TRBV29-1 and J usage is TRBJ1-1; no clear D gene. The germline V and J ends were trimmed by 4 bases and 5 bases, with 20 bases remaining between them. Germline V gives CDR1 SQVTM, CDR2 ANQGSEA. This CDR3 region has 15 residues.

This chain connects TRBV6-5 to TRBJ1-4; D ambiguous. The germline gives CDR1 MNHEY, CDR2 SVGAGI. Deletions cut 6 bases from V and 4 bases from J, with 6 bases between. CDR3 length: 12 residues. The DNA of the CDR3 is TGTGCCAGCAGACGGATTAATGAAAAACTGTTTTTT. It codes for CASRRINEKLFF.

CDR3 protein: CASSLVRTSYSHEQYV. In DNA, the CDR3 is TGTGCCAGCAGCTTAGTTAGGACTAGCTATTCCCACGAGCAGTACGTC. The genes are TRBV7-2 and TRBJ2-7, with 8 bases that match TRBD2. The V and J ends lost 1 base and 5 bases, in that order; junction bases with no gene match: 10. The CDR3 contains 16 residues. Per germline, CDR1 SGHTA and CDR2 FQGNSA.

In its sample, this clone was seen once. The chain is built from TRBV11-2 and TRBJ1-2; 12 nucleotides align to TRBD1. Germline V gives CDR1 SGHAT, CDR2 FQNNGV. After removal of 4 bases from V and 3 bases from J, the junction contained 9 bases not matched to a gene. This CDR3 contains 17 residues. CDR3 sequence reads: CASSSISGTGGHYGYTF. In DNA form, the CDR3 reads TGTGCCAGCAGCTCCATATCCGGGACAGGGGGCCACTATGGCTACACCTTC.

This chain connects TRBV28 to TRBJ1-1; unclear D gene. V was trimmed by 3 bases and J by 0 bases, leaving 8 bases between them. This CDR3 is 14 amino acids long. Germline V gene data show CDR1 as MDHEN and CDR2 as SYDVKM. The CDR3 protein is CASSFSWLNTEAFF. CDR3 DNA sequence: TGTGCCAGCAGTTTTTCGTGGTTGAACACTGAAGCTTTCTTT.

This chain connects TRBV7-8 to TRBJ2-1, with D perhaps TRBD2 (6 bases). Germline CDR1 SGHVS, CDR2 FQNEAQ. V was pared by 4 bases and J by 0 bases, with 10 bases between. This CDR3 comprises 15 residues. The DNA of the CDR3 is TGTGCCAGCAGCTCTTCTAGCGCCTCCTACAATGAGCAGTTCTTC. This encodes CASSSSSASYNEQFF.

The genes are TRBV11-2 and TRBJ2-7; either TRBD1 or TRBD2 may supply D (5 bases each). Germline V gene data show CDR1 as SGHAT and CDR2 as FQNNGV. This CDR3 has 14 amino acids. Trimming removed 3 bases at V and 1 base at J, with 10 bases between. CDR3 nucleotide sequence: TGTGCCAGCAGCTTTGGGACGGGATCCTACGAGCAGTACTTC. It yields the protein CASSFGTGSYEQYF.

The chain is built from TRBV4-2 and TRBJ1-3; D might be TRBD1 (5 bases). The CDR3 is 16 residues long. Trimming took off 2 bases at V and 0 bases at J, with 11 bases between the two ends. Germline lookup yields CDR1 LGHNA and CDR2 YNFKEQ. The CDR3 here is CASSQQGDLSGNTIYF. As DNA, the CDR3 is TGTGCCAGCAGCCAACAGGGAGACCTCTCTGGAAACACCATATATTTT.

This sequence joins TRBV11-2 and TRBJ1-6; D is undetermined. This CDR3 is 13 amino acids long. V was cut by 4 bases and J by 7 bases, with 8 bases left in between. In germline, CDR1 is SGHAT, CDR2 FQNNGV. CDR3 sequence (DNA): TGTGCCAGCAGCTCGGGCCCAAATTCACCCCTCCACTTT. Translation gives CASSSGPNSPLHF.

The chain couples TRBV6-5 to TRBJ1-2; D is perhaps TRBD1 (5 bases). The V gene lost 6 bases and the J gene lost 5 bases, with 13 bases spanning the gap. The V gene's germline CDR1 is MNHEY and CDR2 SVGAGI. The CDR3 sequence is 13 residues long. The CDR3 protein is CASSLTGGYGYTF. CDR3 DNA: TGTGCCAGCAGCCTAACGGGGGGGTATGGCTACACCTTC.